Listed below are T cell receptor beta chains from one sample, sequenced in a study of tumor-infiltrating lymphocytes in primary liver carcinoma. Each CDR3 protein gets one entry after TCRdb re-called the multiplex PCR reads with MiXCR. The sample consists of a few hundred thousand distinct CDR3 sequences, around 50% of them appearing once. What was sequenced was peripheral blood. Receptors were obtained from a woman aged 25-40 years with primary liver carcinoma and hepatitis B virus infection. The CDR3 runs from the conserved cysteine through the conserved F or W. A D gene is named only where the DNA matches it firmly. The size of a clone is reported for some rows only, either as once, few or many, or as a class for expanded clones.

-	TRBD1	TRBV4-1	TRBJ2-3	CASSQGVRGRSIDTQYF	TGCGCCAGCAGCCAAGGAGTCAGGGGGCGAAGCATAGATACGCAATATTTT
-	-	TRBV11-2	TRBJ1-4	CASSFFRVPMPSEKLFF	TGTGCCAGCAGCTTCTTCAGGGTTCCCATGCCCTCCGAAAAACTGTTTTTT
many	-	TRBV11-2	TRBJ2-3	CASSLLGWTGADTQYF	TGTGCCAGCAGCTTATTAGGGTGGACGGGGGCAGATACGCAGTATTTT
-	TRBD2	TRBV11-2	TRBJ2-5	CTSTLYRSGGQKTQYF	TGTACCAGCACCCTCTATAGGTCGGGAGGTCAGAAGACCCAGTACTTC
-	TRBD2	TRBV7-9	TRBJ2-1	CASSLDGTNRYNEQFF	TGTGCCAGCAGCTTAGATGGGACTAACCGATACAATGAGCAGTTCTTC
-	-	TRBV6-2/TRBV6-3	TRBJ2-2	CVSSSRDGGELFF	TGTGTCAGTAGTTCTAGGGATGGTGGGGAGCTGTTTTTT
once	-	TRBV29-1	TRBJ1-4	CSVEKTTNEKPFF	TGCAGCGTTGAGAAGACAACTAATGAAAAACCGTTTTTT
once	TRBD1	TRBV24-1	TRBJ2-3	CATSDPGTVSDTQYF	TGTGCCACCAGTGACCCCGGGACAGTATCAGATACGCAGTATTTT
many	-	TRBV6-6	TRBJ2-7	CASSYSYYEQYF	TGTGCCAGCAGTTACTCGTACTACGAGCAGTACTTC
many	-	TRBV29-1	TRBJ2-3	CSAAGDTQYF	TGCAGCGCCGCAGGAGATACGCAGTATTTT
-	-	TRBV6-5	TRBJ2-7	CASISPAGYEQYF	TGTGCCAGCATTAGTCCGGCGGGCTACGAGCAGTACTTC
many	TRBD2	TRBV29-1	TRBJ2-1	CSVPGTSGRYNEQFF	TGCAGCGTGCCCGGGACTAGCGGGAGATACAATGAGCAGTTCTTC
once	-	TRBV11-2	TRBJ1-1	CASSSTRTWLMNTEAFF	TGTGCCAGCAGCTCGACGCGGACGTGGTTAATGAACACTGAAGCTTTCTTT
-	-	TRBV24-1	TRBJ2-7	CATSDPAGGAYEQYF	TGTGCCACCAGTGATCCGGCCGGTGGGGCGTACGAGCAGTACTTC
-	TRBD2	TRBV5-6	TRBJ2-3	CASSFSGLAGVTDTQYF	TGTGCCAGCAGCTTTTCGGGACTAGCGGGAGTAACAGATACGCAGTATTTT
many	TRBD1	TRBV4-1	TRBJ2-7	CASSQVSGQSYEQYF	TGCGCCAGCAGCCAAGTTTCGGGACAGTCCTACGAGCAGTACTTC
-	-	TRBV7-9	TRBJ2-6	CASSLGDNPPSGANVLTF	TGTGCCAGCAGCTTAGGAGATAATCCCCCGTCTGGGGCCAACGTCCTGACTTTC
few	TRBD2	TRBV28	TRBJ2-4	CAAGLGTNIQYF	TGCGCGGCGGGACTAGGTACTAACATTCAGTACTTC
-	-	TRBV5-4	TRBJ2-3	CASNLPPYTDTQYF	TGTGCCAGCAACTTGCCTCCGTACACAGATACGCAGTATTTT
-	-	TRBV6-5	TRBJ2-2	CASSPKRSNTGELFF	TGTGCCAGCAGTCCAAAACGGTCCAACACCGGGGAGCTGTTTTTT
few	TRBD2	TRBV12-3/TRBV12-4	TRBJ2-2	CASRHGTSRAGELFF	TGTGCCAGCAGACATGGGACTAGCCGAGCCGGGGAGCTGTTTTTT
-	-	TRBV12-3/TRBV12-4	TRBJ2-1	CASSLSGSRENQFF	TGTGCCAGCAGTTTAAGTGGTAGTCGGGAAAATCAGTTCTTC
-	TRBD1	TRBV6-1	TRBJ1-4	CASSEGTGTGDGKLFF	TGTGCCAGCAGTGAAGGAACCGGGACAGGGGATGGAAAACTGTTTTTT
many	-	TRBV11-2	TRBJ2-7	CASSLDVGRQNF	TGTGCCAGCAGCTTAGATGTGGGGAGACAGAACTTC
-	-	TRBV28	TRBJ2-5	CASSLNRASAQETQYF	TGTGCCAGCAGTTTAAATCGGGCTAGCGCCCAAGAGACCCAGTACTTC
-	TRBD1	TRBV5-4	TRBJ2-1	CASSWDRSLPNEQFF	TGTGCCAGCAGCTGGGACAGGAGCTTACCCAATGAGCAGTTCTTC
many	-	TRBV6-5	TRBJ2-7	CASRGNNKAVKSYEQYF	TGTGCCAGCAGGGGCAACAATAAGGCCGTGAAGTCCTACGAGCAGTACTTC
few	-	TRBV12-3/TRBV12-4	TRBJ1-5	CAISLSVSQPQHF	TGTGCCATCAGTTTGTCGGTCAGTCAGCCCCAGCATTTT
many	TRBD1	TRBV6-5	TRBJ1-4	CASSYRRGPNEKLFF	TGTGCCAGCAGTTACAGGAGGGGGCCCAATGAAAAACTGTTTTTT
few	-	TRBV7-8	TRBJ2-7	CASSHTTRDLGEQYF	TGTGCCAGCAGTCATACGACCCGGGACCTGGGGGAGCAGTACTTC
-	TRBD2	TRBV6-5	TRBJ2-5	CASTRGGAIGLSSKTQYF	TGTGCCAGCACTCGGGGGGGAGCCATAGGGTTATCGTCGAAGACCCAGTACTTC
-	-	TRBV6-5	TRBJ2-7	CASSPRTADCEQYF	TGTGCCAGCAGCCCCCGGACCGCGGACTGCGAGCAGTACTTC
-	-	TRBV21-1	TRBJ2-7	CASSKRGAFPSYEQYF	TGTGCCAGCAGCAAACGAGGAGCGTTTCCCTCCTACGAGCAGTACTTC
few	-	TRBV4-1	TRBJ2-3	CASSLQIGDTQYF	TGCGCCAGCAGCCTCCAAATCGGGGATACGCAGTATTTT
-	TRBD2	TRBV4-2	TRBJ2-5	CASSQDPAGGVSETQCF	TGTGCCAGCAGCCAAGATCCCGCGGGAGGCGTCTCGGAGACCCAGTGCTTC
-	-	TRBV12-3/TRBV12-4	TRBJ2-1	CASGFYNEQFF	TGTGCCAGCGGATTCTACAATGAGCAGTTCTTC
few	TRBD2	TRBV7-3	TRBJ2-1	CASSLLAVDYNEQFF	TGTGCCAGCAGCTTACTAGCGGTAGACTACAATGAGCAGTTCTTC
-	-	TRBV11-2	TRBJ2-3	CASSSRGSGSTGTQYF	TGTGCCAGCAGCTCCAGGGGTTCTGGGAGCACAGGTACGCAGTATTTT
-	TRBD1	TRBV4-2	TRBJ2-7	CASSQDRQGRYEQYF	TGTGCCAGCAGCCAAGATAGACAGGGACGGTACGAGCAGTACTTC
-	-	TRBV11-1	TRBJ2-6	CASSLPRQGGYGANVLTF	TGTGCCAGCAGCTTACCCCGACAGGGAGGATATGGGGCCAACGTCCTAACTTTC
-	TRBD2	TRBV7-9	TRBJ2-1	CASSRGLAASSYNEQFF	TGTGCCAGCAGCCGGGGACTAGCGGCTAGCTCCTACAATGAGCAGTTCTTC
once	-	TRBV5-1	TRBJ2-2	CASSLDLLWTGELFF	TGCGCCAGCAGCTTGGACTTGCTTTGGACAGGGGAGCTGTTTTTT
many	-	TRBV12-3/TRBV12-4	TRBJ1-2	CASSPTEFYGYTF	TGTGCCAGCAGTCCTACAGAATTCTATGGCTACACCTTC
-	-	TRBV11-2	TRBJ1-1	CVRSLDRVTAAFF	TGTGTCAGGAGCTTGGATCGTGTGACAGCAGCTTTCTTT
-	-	TRBV11-2	TRBJ2-1	CASSFREASNEQFF	TGTGCCAGCAGCTTTCGAGAGGCATCCAATGAGCAGTTCTTC
many	-	TRBV4-3	TRBJ2-5	CASSQGRGPQTQYF	TGCGCCAGCAGCCAAGGTAGAGGGCCTCAGACCCAGTACTTC
-	-	TRBV6-6	TRBJ2-4	CASSYSRQNVAKNIQYF	TGTGCCAGCAGTTACTCGAGACAGAATGTAGCCAAAAACATTCAGTACTTC
-	-	TRBV12-3/TRBV12-4	TRBJ2-2	CASRRWSGELFF	TGTGCCAGTAGACGATGGTCCGGGGAGCTGTTTTTT
few	-	TRBV12-3/TRBV12-4	TRBJ2-2	CARGIANTGELFF	TGTGCCAGGGGTATAGCGAACACCGGGGAGCTGTTTTTT
few	-	TRBV6-2/TRBV6-3	TRBJ2-1	CASCWAGVGGGNEQFF	TGTGCCAGCTGCTGGGCGGGAGTTGGAGGGGGCAATGAGCAGTTCTTC
-	-	TRBV11-2	TRBJ2-3	CVSSLGQAPELTDTQYF	TGTGTCAGCAGCTTAGGTCAGGCACCGGAGCTCACAGATACGCAGTATTTT
-	TRBD2	TRBV5-5	TRBJ2-3	CASTSGTSGTDTQYF	TGTGCCAGCACTTCTGGGACTAGCGGCACAGATACGCAGTATTTT
many	-	TRBV7-9	TRBJ2-1	CASSLAPGPTQFF	TGTGCCAGCAGCTTAGCGCCCGGACCGACGCAGTTCTTC